What follows describes a single TCR beta chain. The antigen is undetermined. The CDR3 consists of 13 residues. Between the trimmed V and J ends, which lost 4 bases and 2 bases, there was a span of 8 bases. Germline CDR1 and CDR2: MRHNA and SNTAGT. Within the ViraFEST assay, antigen-specific CD4+ T cells underwent expansion with viral peptide pools prior to sequencing. The culture ran for roughly 10 days before CD4+ T cells were isolated. Recipients of the vaccine had no prior SARS-CoV-2 infection and negative nucleocapsid antibodies. Cultures had half their medium replaced with IL-2 medium on days 3 and 7. This entry comes from a study of vaccination effects on CD4 cells after COVID-19. Study in general: Either the BNT162b2 or mRNA-1273 vaccine was given to participants in two doses.

Sequencing was performed with immunoSEQ multiplex PCR; in TCRdb, only in-frame clones are kept and a portion is missing. The sample has about 63,000 clones; 60% to 80% are singletons. Regarding the study as a whole: In the late period after vaccination, infection- and vaccine-induced clones contracted markedly.

The receptor was isolated from a human donor who received a COVID-19 vaccine. The J gene is TRBJ1-1, the V gene TRBV6-4, with TRBD1 as a possible D gene (5 bases). Sequenced material: CD4+ T cells from PBMCs cultured with HCoV-OC43 spike peptides, taken before COVID-19 vaccination. Subset indicated: HCoV-OC43 spike overlapping peptide pool stimulation. This CDR3 is CASSVDRNTEAFF. The CDR3 region has the DNA TGTGCCAGCAGTGTCGACAGAAACACTGAAGCTTTCTTT.